This note documents a single T cell receptor beta chain sequence. The CDR3 contains 16 residues. The V end was cut by 4 bases, the J end by 1 base, with 16 bases between. Germline V gene data show CDR1 as LGHNT and CDR2 as FRNRAP. This record comes from a study of blood T cell repertoires in COVID-19. Clinical history reported by participants formed the basis on which cohorts were assigned. Sequencing used immunoSEQ multiplex PCR; TCRdb keeps in-frame clones, though not all of them. The sample shows some 500,000 clones, 88% of them seen only once. The sequenced material came from PBMCs or T cells enriched from blood (not recorded which). The V gene is TRBV12-5, the J gene TRBJ1-1, with D uncertain. The TCR sequence derives from a middle-aged woman who had recovered from COVID-19. Here the CDR3 reads CASGYQAHSGNTEAFF. As DNA, the CDR3 is TGTGCTAGTGGTTATCAAGCCCACTCAGGGAACACTGAAGCTTTCTTT. Supplemented by reference TRBV12-5 and TRBJ1-1, the full variable domain reads DARVTQTPRHKVTEMGQEVTMRCQPILGHNTVFWYRQTMMQGLELLAYFRNRAPLDDSGMPKDRFSAEMPDATLATLKIQPSEPRDSAVYFCASGYQAHSGNTEAFFGQGTRLTVV.